This TCR beta chain was retrieved from a study of T cell changes during pregnancy in multiple sclerosis. V shed 4 bases and J shed 4 bases, with 13 bases lying between them. The CDR3 spans 14 residues. The V gene's germline CDR1 is MNHNS and CDR2 SASEGT. Clones were read by immunoSEQ multiplex PCR, and TCRdb kept only the in-frame ones, dropping some. The profile covers around 24,000 clones, with more than 75% appearing a single time and about 1% taken by the ten largest. The receptor's source is a female donor in good health, enrolled as a control in a pregnancy study. The chain carries TRBV6-1 and TRBJ2-5, with D maybe TRBD1 (5 bases). The starting material was CD4+ T cells from peripheral blood mononuclear cells, obtained in the second trimester of pregnancy. The DNA of the CDR3 is TGTGCCAGCAGTGTCTCGACAGTCCCAGAGACCCAGTACTTC. Its protein is CASSVSTVPETQYF.